These T cell receptor beta chains were read from a single sample in a study of shared clonotypes between healthy human individuals. The method was immunoSEQ multiplex PCR; TCRdb's version includes in-frame clones alone and lacks a portion of them. The sample carries some 500,000 clones, 90% to 97% recorded once. The sequenced material came from naive CD4+ T cells sorted from blood. The source of these receptors is a woman in her thirties in good health. Each CDR3 is given with its conserved first and last residue. D genes are given only for firm matches. For some rows the clone size is stated as once, few or many, or as a class when expanded; others skip it.

V gene	clone size	D gene	J gene	CDR3 protein	CDR3 DNA
TRBV10-3	NA	NA	TRBJ1-1	CAISRPGTEAFF	TGTGCCATCAGTAGACCAGGAACTGAAGCTTTCTTT
TRBV19	NA	NA	TRBJ2-1	CASSMRRLEYNEQFF	TGTGCCAGTAGTATGCGGCGACTAGAATACAATGAGCAGTTCTTC
TRBV5-4	NA	TRBD1	TRBJ2-6	CASSLSDRAGANVLTF	TGTGCCAGCAGCTTGTCGGACAGGGCTGGGGCCAACGTCCTGACTTTC
TRBV28	NA	NA	TRBJ1-2	CASTNLDGSNYGYTF	TGTGCCAGCACTAACTTGGACGGTTCTAACTATGGCTACACCTTC
TRBV27	NA	NA	TRBJ2-7	CASSLSPGTWEQYF	TGTGCCAGCAGTTTATCGCCAGGGACCTGGGAGCAGTACTTC
TRBV18	once	TRBD2	TRBJ2-5	CASSPAGAGVKTQYF	TGTGCCAGCTCACCGGCGGGAGCGGGGGTAAAGACCCAGTACTTC
TRBV6-6	NA	NA	TRBJ2-7	CASSYDRLSSYEQYF	TGTGCCAGCAGTTACGACAGGCTTAGCTCCTACGAGCAGTACTTC
TRBV7-8	few	NA	TRBJ2-7	CASSLHSEQYF	TGTGCCAGCAGCTTACACTCCGAGCAGTACTTC
TRBV5-1	NA	TRBD2	TRBJ2-1	CASSKLAGGPNEQFF	TGCGCCAGCAGCAAACTAGCGGGAGGGCCTAATGAGCAGTTCTTC
TRBV4-2	NA	TRBD2	TRBJ2-3	CASSPLGAGLSTDTQYF	TGTGCCAGCAGCCCCCTTGGAGCGGGACTTAGCACAGATACGCAGTATTTT
TRBV5-1	NA	NA	TRBJ2-5	CASSLEGGFQETQYF	TGCGCCAGCAGCTTGGAGGGGGGGTTCCAAGAGACCCAGTACTTC
TRBV28	once	NA	TRBJ1-5	CASSFQGQGRQPQHF	TGTGCCAGCAGTTTTCAGGGCCAGGGGCGACAGCCCCAGCATTTT
TRBV7-9	NA	NA	TRBJ2-7	CASSSLSTGPYEQYF	TGTGCCAGCAGCTCTCTCTCTACTGGACCCTACGAGCAGTACTTC
TRBV28	NA	NA	TRBJ1-5	CASSFLLQGWSNQPQHF	TGTGCCAGCAGTTTTCTCTTGCAGGGCTGGAGTAATCAGCCCCAGCATTTT
TRBV28	NA	NA	TRBJ2-7	CASSLFSLGSYEQYF	TGTGCCAGCAGTTTATTTTCACTAGGATCCTACGAGCAGTACTTC
TRBV19	NA	TRBD2	TRBJ2-2	CASSTFFSGRFTGELFF	TGTGCCAGTAGTACCTTTTTTAGCGGGAGATTCACCGGGGAGCTGTTTTTT
TRBV5-1	NA	NA	TRBJ1-2	CASRIDSRYGYTF	TGCGCCAGCCGCATAGACAGCCGCTATGGCTACACCTTC
TRBV9	NA	TRBD2	TRBJ2-3	CASSPGTSASTDTQYF	TGTGCCAGCAGCCCGGGGACTAGCGCCAGCACAGATACGCAGTATTTT
TRBV29-1	NA	NA	TRBJ2-5	CSVCEVSGETQYF	TGCAGCGTTTGTGAAGTCAGTGGAGAGACCCAGTACTTC
TRBV6-1	NA	NA	TRBJ2-5	CATNIGSRNGETQYF	TGTGCCACAAACATTGGCAGCCGAAATGGAGAGACCCAGTACTTC
TRBV2	once	NA	TRBJ1-4	CASIEALGETNEKLFF	TGTGCCAGCATTGAGGCTCTGGGGGAGACTAATGAAAAACTGTTTTTT
TRBV28	once	NA	TRBJ2-5	CASSLNWAPWDF	TGTGCCAGCAGTTTAAACTGGGCACCGTGGGACTTC
TRBV28	NA	NA	TRBJ2-2	CASSKSGYLGTNTGELFF	TGTGCCAGCAGCAAAAGCGGCTACTTGGGGACAAACACCGGGGAGCTGTTTTTT
TRBV9	NA	NA	TRBJ2-1	CASSVAGGPYNEQFF	TGTGCCAGCAGCGTAGCCGGGGGACCCTACAATGAGCAGTTCTTC
TRBV15	NA	TRBD2	TRBJ2-1	CATSREVAGVSNEQFF	TGTGCCACCAGCAGAGAAGTAGCGGGAGTCTCGAATGAGCAGTTCTTC
TRBV18	NA	TRBD1	TRBJ2-1	CASSPDRGFYNEQFF	TGTGCCAGCTCACCCGACAGGGGGTTCTACAATGAGCAGTTCTTC
TRBV5-1	NA	NA	TRBJ2-6	CASSFVGSGANVLTF	TGCGCCAGCAGCTTCGTCGGATCTGGGGCCAACGTCCTGACTTTC
TRBV19	NA	NA	TRBJ2-1	CASSDGTRYNEQFF	TGTGCCAGTAGTGACGGGACGCGATACAATGAGCAGTTCTTC
TRBV2	NA	TRBD2	TRBJ2-3	CASSDRPAGTDTQYF	TGTGCCAGCAGTGATAGGCCAGCGGGAACAGATACGCAGTATTTT
TRBV5-1	NA	NA	TRBJ1-1	CASSLVGGTNTEAFF	TGCGCCAGCAGCTTGGTGGGGGGCACGAACACTGAAGCTTTCTTT
TRBV28	NA	NA	TRBJ1-4	CASTPLGRGGEKLFF	TGTGCCAGCACCCCCCTTGGCAGGGGTGGGGAAAAACTGTTTTTT
TRBV28	NA	NA	TRBJ2-1	CASSLGQGRPYNEQFF	TGTGCCAGCAGTTTGGGGCAAGGACGCCCATACAATGAGCAGTTCTTC
TRBV12-5	NA	NA	TRBJ1-1	CASGPGSRGRNTEAFF	TGTGCTAGTGGGCCGGGTAGTCGGGGCAGGAACACTGAAGCTTTCTTT
TRBV4-1	NA	NA	TRBJ1-1	CASSPGGAGTFEAFF	TGCGCCAGCAGCCCGGGAGGGGCAGGGACGTTTGAAGCTTTCTTT
TRBV6-1	NA	NA	TRBJ1-2	CASSEKFGYTF	TGTGCCAGCAGTGAGAAGTTCGGCTACACCTTC
TRBV7-3	NA	NA	TRBJ2-3	CASSQGTYTDTQYF	TGTGCCAGCAGCCAAGGGACGTACACAGATACGCAGTATTTT
TRBV2	NA	NA	TRBJ2-7	CASSEATTYEQYF	TGTGCCAGCAGTGAGGCTACAACCTACGAGCAGTACTTC
TRBV7-3	NA	TRBD2	TRBJ2-2	CASSLTATSGRVGTGELFF	TGTGCCAGCAGCTTAACTGCGACTAGCGGGAGGGTTGGCACCGGGGAGCTGTTTTTT
TRBV4-1	once	TRBD2	TRBJ2-2	CASSQLLGLAGEDTGELFF	TGCGCCAGCAGCCAACTCCTAGGACTAGCGGGAGAGGACACCGGGGAGCTGTTTTTT
TRBV30	NA	NA	TRBJ2-2	CAAGASLSNTGELFF	TGTGCCGCAGGGGCTAGCCTTTCGAACACCGGGGAGCTGTTTTTT
TRBV5-8	once	NA	TRBJ1-5	CASSHRTGNQPQHF	TGTGCCAGCAGCCATAGGACAGGCAATCAGCCCCAGCATTTT
TRBV10-2	few	NA	TRBJ2-7	CASSRTGLEQYF	TGCGCCAGCAGCAGGACTGGACTGGAGCAGTACTTC
TRBV28	NA	NA	TRBJ2-1	CASSPQDREQFF	TGTGCCAGCAGTCCACAGGATAGGGAGCAGTTCTTC
TRBV5-8	once	NA	TRBJ1-2	CASSVDYGYTF	TGTGCCAGCAGCGTGGACTATGGCTACACCTTC
TRBV7-8	NA	TRBD2	TRBJ2-7	CASSSGGTSGSYEQYF	TGTGCCAGCAGCTCCGGCGGGACTAGCGGTTCCTACGAGCAGTACTTC
TRBV4-1	NA	NA	TRBJ1-1	CASSPRQGHTEAFF	TGCGCCAGCAGCCCAAGGCAGGGACACACTGAAGCTTTCTTT
TRBV7-3	once	TRBD1	TRBJ2-5	CASSTRDRGKYQETQYF	TGTGCCAGCAGCACCCGGGACAGGGGTAAGTACCAAGAGACCCAGTACTTC
TRBV18	NA	NA	TRBJ1-1	CASSPMGRTEAFF	TGTGCCAGCTCACCAATGGGGAGGACTGAAGCTTTCTTT
TRBV5-1	NA	NA	TRBJ2-3	CASSPGVGAVDTDTQYF	TGCGCCAGCAGCCCCGGGGTGGGAGCGGTGGACACAGATACGCAGTATTTT
TRBV28	NA	TRBD2	TRBJ2-3	CASSVQLAGKTDTQYF	TGTGCCAGCAGTGTCCAACTAGCGGGCAAAACAGATACGCAGTATTTT
TRBV28	NA	NA	TRBJ2-1	CASSLAGNALIGSYNEQFF	TGTGCCAGCAGTTTAGCGGGAAACGCCCTCATCGGCTCCTACAATGAGCAGTTCTTC
TRBV25-1	NA	NA	TRBJ2-3	CASRRGGGTDTQYF	TGTGCCAGCAGAAGGGGTGGGGGCACAGATACGCAGTATTTT
TRBV13	NA	NA	TRBJ2-6	CASSLTLGGANVLTF	TGTGCCAGCAGCCTCACGCTCGGTGGGGCCAACGTCCTGACTTTC
TRBV10-2	NA	TRBD2	TRBJ2-4	CASTGTSGSRASLNIQYF	TGCGCCAGCACCGGGACTAGCGGGAGTCGTGCGTCTCTTAACATTCAGTACTTC
TRBV10-2	NA	NA	TRBJ1-2	CASNPGDDGYTF	TGCGCCAGCAATCCAGGGGACGATGGCTACACCTTC
TRBV5-1	NA	TRBD1	TRBJ1-2	CASSMGQGRNYGYTF	TGCGCCAGCAGCATGGGACAGGGGCGAAACTATGGCTACACCTTC
TRBV9	NA	TRBD1	TRBJ1-1	CASSVTDRGTEAFF	TGTGCCAGCAGCGTAACGGACAGGGGCACTGAAGCTTTCTTT
TRBV5-4	NA	NA	TRBJ2-3	CASSLRGGTVTDTQYF	TGTGCCAGCTCACTCAGAGGGGGGACAGTCACAGATACGCAGTATTTT
TRBV6-6	NA	NA	TRBJ2-7	CASSRSGSYEQYF	TGTGCCAGCAGTCGGTCCGGATCCTACGAGCAGTACTTC